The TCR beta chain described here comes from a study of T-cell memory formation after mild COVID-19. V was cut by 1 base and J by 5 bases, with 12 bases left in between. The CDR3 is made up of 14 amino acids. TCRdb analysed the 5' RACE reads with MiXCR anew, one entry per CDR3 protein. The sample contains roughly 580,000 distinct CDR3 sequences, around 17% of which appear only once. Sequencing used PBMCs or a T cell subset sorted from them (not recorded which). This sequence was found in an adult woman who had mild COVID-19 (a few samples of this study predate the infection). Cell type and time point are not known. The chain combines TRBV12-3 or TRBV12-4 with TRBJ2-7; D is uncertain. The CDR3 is CASSLELGKNEQYF. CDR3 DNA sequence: TGTGCCAGCAGTTTAGAGCTGGGAAAAAACGAGCAGTACTTC.